The source of this T cell receptor (beta chain) is a study of cytomegalovirus exposure and HLA in healthy donors. PCR amplification relied on 60 Vbeta primers (plus 13 Jbeta primers). Here immunoSEQ multiplex PCR was the method, and the copy in TCRdb shows in-frame clones only, minus some. The table has about 130,000 clones, 80% seen once; the top ten hold 1%. Overall study findings and caveats: In a later analysis, 16,951 TCR beta sequences were associated with HLA alleles at 0.05 false discovery rate.

Germline assignment: CDR1 MNHEY and CDR2 SVGAGI. Trimming stripped 4 bases from V and 5 bases from J, with 17 bases between. The CDR3 has 15 residues. Details on this clone: Antigen: not known. Other DNA sequences in this sample translate to the same CDR3.

The rearrangement joins TRBV6-5 to TRBJ2-5, with D possibly matching TRBD1 (5 bases). The sequenced sample was PBMCs. The clonotype originates from a man aged 40-50 years in good health and CMV-seronegative. CDR3 sequence reads: CASSSTGAAEETQYF. CDR3 sequence (DNA): TGTGCCAGCAGTTCCACAGGTGCCGCCGAGGAGACCCAGTACTTC.